The 10 T cell receptor beta chains in this list originate from one sample, sequenced in a study of T-cell reconstitution after alpha-beta-depleted transplantation in children. Unique molecular identifiers tagged the TCRbeta library. TCRdb reanalysed the PCR reads using MiXCR and keeps one entry per CDR3 protein. The data show about 830,000 distinct CDR3 sequences, about 15% seen once. This specimen consisted of PBMCs, mostly from graft donor cells, obtained 360 days after TCRalphabeta/CD19-depleted stem cell transplant. Source of these receptors: a male patient between 10 and 17 years old who had a stem cell transplant for acute lymphoblastic leukemia, so the T cells may come from the graft donor.

This clonotype was detected a few times. The chain joins TRBV18 to TRBJ1-1; unclear D gene. CDR3 length equals 12 residues. Per the germline V gene, CDR1 is KGHSH and CDR2 is LQKENI. Trimming shortened V by 4 bases and J by 5 bases, and 8 bases separated the two germline ends. The CDR3 DNA sequence: TGTGCCAGCTCACAGGGTCGGACTGAAGCTTTCTTT. Translated, it gives CASSQGRTEAFF. Filled out from reference TRBV18 and TRBJ1-1, the complete variable domain reads NAGVMQNPRHLVRRRGQEARLRCSPMKGHSHVYWYRQLPEEGLKFMVYLQKENIIDESGMPKERFSAEFPKEGPSILRIQQVVRGDSAAYFCASSQGRTEAFFGQGTRLTVV.

This chain connects TRBV4-2 to TRBJ2-3; 8 nucleotides align to TRBD2. The germline CDR1 and CDR2 sequences are LGHNA and YNFKEQ. V dropped 3 bases and J dropped 1; count of bases not matched to a gene: 3. CDR3 length: 15 amino acids. CDR3 nucleotide sequence: TGTGCCAGCAGCCATTCGCGGGAGGGCACAGATACGCAGTATTTT. Its protein product is CASSHSREGTDTQYF.

The chain combines TRBV5-1 with TRBJ2-7, with 12 nucleotides matching TRBD2. This CDR3 region has 16 residues. Germline trimming cut 0 bases from V and 5 bases from J; bases unmatched to any gene: 6. Germline CDR1 reads SGHRS; CDR2 reads YFSETQ. The DNA for the CDR3 is TGCGCCAGCAGCTTGGCCGCCCTAGCGGGAGGGAACGAGCAGTACTTC. Translated: CASSLAALAGGNEQYF.

The rearrangement joins TRBV4-2 to TRBJ2-4; the D is unclear. The germline V and J ends were trimmed by 1 base and 6 bases, with 7 bases remaining between them. This CDR3 is 13 amino acids long. Germline CDR1 reads LGHNA; CDR2 reads YNFKEQ. The CDR3: CASSQGLGNIQYF. The CDR3 DNA reads TGTGCCAGCAGCCAAGGGTTGGGAAACATTCAGTACTTC.

This clonotype has ten or more counts. The rearrangement links TRBV5-6 to TRBJ2-7; TRBD2 is a possible D gene (6 bases). The CDR3 is 13 residues long. Germline V gene sequence: CDR1 SGHDT, CDR2 YYEEEE. Trimming shortened V by 3 bases and J by 5 bases, and 12 bases separated the two germline ends. In DNA form, the CDR3 reads TGTGCCAGCAGCTCCTTAGGGGAGGACGAGCAGTACTTC. This sequence encodes CASSSLGEDEQYF.

The rearrangement links TRBV13 to TRBJ2-1, with 9 bases lining up with TRBD2. CDR1 is PRHDT and CDR2 is FYEKMQ in the germline V gene (reference sequence). V shed 9 bases, J shed 4 bases, and the junction held 7 bases outside the gene matches. The CDR3 contains 14 residues. The DNA of the CDR3 is TGTGCCAGTCCCGGGACTAGCAGTTACAATGAGCAGTTCTTC. Amino acid sequence: CASPGTSSYNEQFF.

This chain links TRBV18 with TRBJ2-2; 8 bases agree with TRBD1. Per the germline V gene, CDR1 is KGHSH and CDR2 is LQKENI. V lost 0 bases and J lost 4; bases outside the gene matches: 4. This CDR3 is built from 16 residues. CDR3 in DNA: TGTGCCAGCTCACCACCGGGGACAGGTACCACCGGGGAGCTGTTTTTT. The encoded protein is CASSPPGTGTTGELFF.

The table lists this clonotype with many counts. The genes are TRBV27 and TRBJ1-5; D possibly corresponds to TRBD1 (6 bases). Germline values: CDR1 MNHEY, CDR2 SMNVEV (reference sequence). The CDR3 spans 13 residues. Deletions cut 7 bases from V and 6 bases from J, with 13 bases between. The CDR3 reads CASKKGDSQPQHF. CDR3 nucleotide sequence: TGTGCCAGCAAAAAGGGGGATTCTCAGCCCCAGCATTTT.

This clonotype has only one observation. The V gene is TRBV5-1, the J gene TRBJ2-1; TRBD2 aligns across 13 bases. This CDR3 region has 17 residues. J gave up 7 bases and V 6 bases, and 13 bases lay outside the gene matches. CDR1 and CDR2 (germline): SGHRS, YFSETQ. CDR3 region: CASIPNVGLAGRNEQFF. The CDR3 DNA sequence: TGCGCCAGCATCCCTAATGTGGGACTAGCGGGACGGAATGAGCAGTTCTTC.

This clonotype was seen only once. The chain recombines TRBV5-5 with TRBJ2-7; 7 bases are a match to TRBD1. Germline loops: CDR1 SGHKS, CDR2 YYEKEE (reference sequence). The CDR3 covers 14 residues. V trimming: 5 bases; J trimming: 6 bases; junction bases outside the gene matches: 11. CDR3 coding DNA: TGTGCCAGCAGTACCGGGACAGAGAGGGCCGAGCAGTACTTC. Translation gives CASSTGTERAEQYF.